This T cell receptor (beta chain) was profiled in a study of T cells in Graves' hyperthyroidism and ophthalmopathy. Graves' hyperthyroidism was deemed stable absent ophthalmopathy progression within 18 months. Clinical symptoms, serum thyroxine, TRAb, thyroid ultrasound and orbital computed tomography informed diagnoses. PBMCs stemmed from approximately 10 ml fresh peripheral blood. CDR3 size: 16 residues. Between the trimmed V and J ends, which lost 0 bases and 6 bases, there was a span of 16 bases. Germline V lookup: CDR1 SGDLS, CDR2 YYNGEE. Amplification targeted TCR beta CDR3 regions from RNA transcripts. HTBI primers drove first-round RT-PCR of the TCR CDR3. In TCRdb, the multiplex PCR reads were re-called with MiXCR into one record per CDR3 protein. The table includes some 500,000 distinct CDR3 sequences, around 14% detected once.

This chain joins TRBV9 and TRBJ2-1; D is uncertain. Source material: blood. This clonotype was sampled from a woman younger than 35 with Graves' hyperthyroidism. The CDR3 sequence: CASSVAVLEGINEQFF. CDR3 nucleotide sequence: TGTGCCAGCAGCGTAGCGGTCCTAGAAGGGATCAATGAGCAGTTCTTC.